Here is one T cell receptor beta chain with its context. Its matching antigen is unknown. CDR3 size: 16 residues. CDR1 and CDR2 (germline): MNHEY, SMNVEV (reference sequence). After removal of 5 bases from V and 6 bases from J, the junction contained 7 bases not matched to a gene. This sample stems from a study of T cell repertoires in cytomegalovirus infection. Looking at the study overall: It was the public TCR beta signatures that indicated both CMV infection and matching HLA type. Study results and limitations: HLA-C-restricted CMV-specific TCR beta clonotypes prevailed in the ex vivo response. Public TCR beta family frequency separated CMV-and-HLA carriers, including in an independent cohort.

TCRdb fed the reads into MiXCR, producing one record per CDR3 protein. The top ten clones hold around 64% of a sample with about 220,000 distinct CDR3 sequences, about 38% of them seen once. This chain joins TRBV27 and TRBJ2-1; 13 bases fit TRBD2. This TCR was sampled from a human donor in good health (CMV status not recorded). Some clones in this sample may be carry-over from other donors' samples. The sequenced sample was CD8+ T cells from cultured PBMCs, obtained from culture after CMV antigen stimulation. Written as DNA, the CDR3 is TGTGCCAGCAGTCACCCCCGGACTAGCGGGAGCAATGAGCAGTTCTTC. This codes for CASSHPRTSGSNEQFF.